The 10 T cell receptor beta chains given below trace back to one sample, sequenced in a study of T cells in Graves' hyperthyroidism and ophthalmopathy. RNA transcripts served as the template for amplifying TCR beta CDR3 regions. A first-round RT-PCR of the TCR CDR3 used the HTBI primer set. MiXCR, run by TCRdb on the multiplex PCR reads, gives a single entry per CDR3 protein. The table shows hundreds of thousands of distinct CDR3 sequences, with roughly 15% occurring only once. Specimen: blood. The receptors shown here come from a woman aged 25-40 years with Graves' hyperthyroidism.

This clonotype was seen more than once but under ten times. V gene TRBV13 combines with J gene TRBJ2-2, with 9 bases that match TRBD2. The CDR3 contains 16 residues. The germline gives CDR1 PRHDT, CDR2 FYEKMQ (reference sequence). V gave up 0 bases and J gave up 8 bases; unmatched junction bases: 7. The CDR3 region is CASSLGIAGAPGELFF. The DNA for the CDR3 is TGTGCCAGCAGCTTAGGGATAGCGGGAGCCCCAGGGGAGCTGTTTTTT.

The V gene is TRBV7-2, the J gene TRBJ2-5; D is unclear. The germline gives CDR1 SGHTA, CDR2 FQGNSA. The CDR3 contains 13 residues. Between the trimmed V and J ends, which lost 1 base and 5 bases, there was a span of 8 bases. The CDR3 nucleotides read TGTGCCAGCAGCTTAGATGCCAGGGAGACCCAGTACTTC. Its protein product is CASSLDARETQYF. The full variable domain, completed using reference TRBV7-2 and TRBJ2-5, is GAGVSQSPSNKVTEKGKDVELRCDPISGHTALYWYRQSLGQGLEFLIYFQGNSAPDKSGLPSDRFSAERTGGSVSTLTIQRTQQEDSAVYLCASSLDARETQYFGPGTRLLVL.

This clonotype has a count of ten or more. The CDR3 DNA is TGCAGTGCTAGAGGTCCCCCCGGGACAGGGGGCGTGTACGAGCAGTACTTC. This sequence encodes CSARGPPGTGGVYEQYF. The chain joins TRBV20-1 to TRBJ2-7; 12 bases line up with TRBD1. The CDR3 totals 17 residues. Germline assignment: CDR1 DFQATT and CDR2 SNEGSKA (reference sequence). V gave up 1 base and J gave up 4 bases; unmatched junction bases: 11.

This clonotype was seen a few times. The chain uses TRBV20-1 and TRBJ1-5; perhaps TRBD1 as D (6 bases). CDR3 length: 15 residues. V shed 2 bases and J shed 2 bases, with 13 bases lying between them. Germline V gene lookup returns CDR1 DFQATT and CDR2 SNEGSKA (reference sequence). The DNA for the CDR3 is TGCAGTGCTAGACCCTTAGGGGGAGGCAATCAGCCCCAGCATTTT. It codes for CSARPLGGGNQPQHF.

This clonotype was observed many times. The gene calls are TRBV2 and TRBJ1-4; 10 bases fit TRBD1. Losses at the gene ends were 7 bases for V and 6 bases for J; bases not matched to a gene: 14. CDR1 and CDR2 from the germline V gene are SNHLY and FYNNEI. The CDR3 consists of 17 residues. The CDR3: CASNPSVSGTGDEKLFF. Here the CDR3 DNA reads TGTGCCAGCAACCCGTCCGTCTCTGGGACAGGGGATGAAAAACTGTTTTTT.

The chain is built from TRBV18 and TRBJ2-2; D perhaps matches TRBD2 (6 bases). V was clipped by 0 bases and J by 3 bases, with 11 bases between them. The CDR3 sequence is 16 residues long. Germline V lookup: CDR1 KGHSH, CDR2 LQKENI. Here the CDR3 DNA reads TGTGCCAGCTCACCACCGGACGGACTACACACCGGGGAGCTGTTTTTT. Its protein product is CASSPPDGLHTGELFF.

The CDR3 nucleotides read TGTGCCAGCAGTTTCCTAGGACAGCTAAGCACAGATACGCAGTATTTT. It yields the protein CASSFLGQLSTDTQYF. The V and J genes are TRBV27 and TRBJ2-3; TRBD1 might be the D (6 bases). This CDR3 is 16 amino acids long. The germline V gene has CDR1 MNHEY and CDR2 SMNVEV (reference sequence). The V end was cut by 3 bases, the J end by 0 bases, with 13 bases between.

This clonotype was seen more than once but under ten times. The chain is built from TRBV20-1 and TRBJ1-4; D not certain. The germline V gene encodes CDR1 DFQATT and CDR2 SNEGSKA (reference sequence). V lost 3 bases and J 7 bases, leaving 12 bases between the germline ends. The CDR3 spans 13 residues. Here the CDR3 DNA reads TGCAGTGCTAGTCGGCAGCCGGGTGAAAAACTGTTTTTT. Protein: CSASRQPGEKLFF.

This clonotype was recorded many times. The V and J genes are TRBV7-2 and TRBJ2-1; D ambiguous. V shed 5 bases and J shed 6 bases, with 8 bases lying between them. The CDR3 loop spans 12 amino acids. CDR1 is SGHTA and CDR2 is FQGNSA in the germline V gene. CDR3 protein: CASSKTLNEQFF. The CDR3 DNA reads TGTGCCAGCAGCAAGACCCTCAATGAGCAGTTCTTC.

This clonotype was observed many times. The chain employs TRBV28 and TRBJ1-1; maybe TRBD1 (5 bases). The germline V gene has CDR1 MDHEN and CDR2 SYDVKM. V was shortened by 2 bases and J by 1 base, with 11 bases between the two germline ends. This CDR3 spans 15 amino acids. This chain's CDR3 is CASSLGSQGNTEAFF. Written as DNA, the CDR3 is TGTGCCAGCAGTTTAGGATCGCAGGGGAACACTGAAGCTTTCTTT.